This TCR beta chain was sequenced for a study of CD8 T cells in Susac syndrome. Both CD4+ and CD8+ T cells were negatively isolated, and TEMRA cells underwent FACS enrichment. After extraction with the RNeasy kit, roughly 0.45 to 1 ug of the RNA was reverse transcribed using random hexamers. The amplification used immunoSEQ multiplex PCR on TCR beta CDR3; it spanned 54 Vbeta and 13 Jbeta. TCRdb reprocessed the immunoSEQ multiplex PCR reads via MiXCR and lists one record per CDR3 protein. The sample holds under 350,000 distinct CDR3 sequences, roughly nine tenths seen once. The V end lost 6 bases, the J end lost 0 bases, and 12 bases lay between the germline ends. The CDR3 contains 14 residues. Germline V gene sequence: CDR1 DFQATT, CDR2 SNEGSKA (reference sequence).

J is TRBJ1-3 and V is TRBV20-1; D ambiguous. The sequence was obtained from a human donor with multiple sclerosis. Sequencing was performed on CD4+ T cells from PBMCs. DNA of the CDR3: TGCAGTGCGAGGCTACCCACCTCTGGAAACACCATATATTTT. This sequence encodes CSARLPTSGNTIYF.